This TCR beta chain came from a study of cytomegalovirus exposure and HLA in healthy donors. Germline V gene sequence: CDR1 SGDLS, CDR2 YYNGEE. V dropped 0 bases and J dropped 2 bases, with 10 bases sitting between them. The CDR3 loop spans 15 amino acids. The donors were healthy bone marrow donors. PCR primers comprised 60 Vbeta and 13 Jbeta primers. Assay: immunoSEQ multiplex PCR; the TCRdb copy retains only in-frame clones and omits some. Of about 200,000 clones in the sample, around 87% are singletons; the top ten hold 1% to 1.5%. Study conclusions and caveats: As confirmed in vitro, a few CMV-associated chains were specific for CMV antigens. A later analysis revealed that TCR association rates differed between HLA loci, peaking at DRB1 and bottoming out at HLA-C.

As for this clone: As yet, its antigen is unknown.

This TCR was sampled from a man aged 25 to 45 in good health and CMV-seronegative. The chain recombines TRBV9 with TRBJ2-3, with D possibly matching TRBD2 (6 bases). The sequenced material came from PBMCs. This chain's CDR3 is CASSVVGGTTDTQYF. The CDR3, as DNA: TGTGCCAGCAGCGTAGTTGGGGGGACCACAGATACGCAGTATTTT.